One sample yielded the 28 T cell receptor beta chains listed below, sequenced in a study of PD-1 blockade in mismatch repair-deficient tumors. Profiling relied on immunoSEQ multiplex PCR, and the TCRdb table lists in-frame clones only, not all of them. The sample has 40,000 or so clones; roughly 80% are singletons. The sample in question was peripheral blood, obtained 4 weeks after starting pembrolizumab. These receptors originate from an adult with mismatch repair-deficient cancer.

In nucleotides, the CDR3 is TGTGCTAGTGGCGAAACTCGACTAGCGAAAACAGATACGCAGTATTTT. Protein: CASGETRLAKTDTQYF. V gene TRBV12-5 combines with J gene TRBJ2-3; 8 bases are a match to TRBD2. Germline V gene sequence: CDR1 LGHNT, CDR2 FRNRAP. The junction had 11 bases not matched to a gene; V was cut back by 6 bases and J by 3 bases. This CDR3 spans 16 amino acids.

The chain has TRBV7-9 and TRBJ2-7; no firm D call. V was pared by 3 bases and J by 0 bases, with 6 bases between. The CDR3 has 13 amino acids. The germline V gene encodes CDR1 SEHNR and CDR2 FQNEAQ (reference sequence). The chain's CDR3 is CASSLDLSYEQYF. The CDR3 region has the DNA TGTGCCAGCAGCTTGGATCTCTCCTACGAGCAGTACTTC. Complete variable domain (other parts from reference TRBV7-9 and TRBJ2-7): DTGVSQNPRHKITKRGQNVTFRCDPISEHNRLYWYRQTLGQGPEFLTYFQNEAQLEKSRLLSDRFSAERPKGSFSTLEIQRTEQGDSAMYLCASSLDLSYEQYFGPGTRLTVT.

The chain links TRBV7-6 to TRBJ2-7; 9 bases match TRBD1. The ends lost 3 bases at V and 7 bases at J; junction bases unmatched: 13. This CDR3 comprises 16 residues. The germline gives CDR1 SGHVS, CDR2 FNYEAQ. This CDR3 is CASSLRRGTGREEQYF. The CDR3 bases are TGTGCCAGCAGCTTGCGTCGGGGGACAGGGAGGGAGGAGCAGTACTTC.

This sequence joins TRBV11-3 and TRBJ2-1; TRBD2 aligns across 10 bases. Germline CDR1 and CDR2: SGHNT and YENEEA. The V gene end was trimmed by 1 base and the J gene end by 7 bases; junction bases not matched to a gene: 10. CDR3 size: 17 residues. CDR3 DNA sequence: TGTGCCAGCAGCTTAGGACTTGGTAGCGGGAGGTGGAATGAGCAGTTCTTC. It yields the protein CASSLGLGSGRWNEQFF. Full variable domain (missing parts from reference TRBV11-3 and TRBJ2-1): EAGVVQSPRYKIIEKKQPVAFWCNPISGHNTLYWYLQNLGQGPELLIRYENEEAVDDSQLPKDRFSAERLKGVDSTLKIQPAELGDSAVYLCASSLGLGSGRWNEQFFGPGTRLTVL.

V and J are TRBV29-1 and TRBJ2-3; D tentatively reads TRBD1 or TRBD2 (5 bases each). Between the trimmed V and J ends, which lost 4 bases and 0 bases, there was a span of 14 bases. The CDR3 totals 15 residues. Per germline, CDR1 SQVTM and CDR2 ANQGSEA. The CDR3 region is CSVVPGTQSTDTQYF. CDR3 coding DNA: TGCAGCGTTGTACCCGGGACCCAAAGCACAGATACGCAGTATTTT.

This rearrangement joins TRBV30 to TRBJ2-7; 10 bases agree with TRBD2. The CDR3 extends over 14 amino acids. V gave up 4 bases and J gave up 4 bases; unmatched junction bases: 7. The germline V gene has CDR1 GTSNPN and CDR2 SVGIG (reference sequence). CDR3: CAWNPGLANYEQYF. Here the CDR3 DNA reads TGTGCCTGGAACCCGGGACTAGCGAATTACGAGCAGTACTTC.

J is TRBJ1-2 and V is TRBV29-1; D gene ambiguous. This CDR3 has 14 residues. CDR1 is SQVTM, CDR2 ANQGSEA, per germline. Trimming pared 1 base from V and 5 bases from J, leaving 14 bases between. In DNA, the CDR3 is TGCAGCGTTGAAGCTGGCTTCCCGGGATATGGCTACACCTTC. Translated, it gives CSVEAGFPGYGYTF.

The gene calls are TRBV30 and TRBJ1-1; D unclear. The V and J ends lost 5 bases and 3 bases respectively, with 13 bases between them. The CDR3 length is 13 residues. Germline CDR1 is GTSNPN and CDR2 is SVGIG (reference sequence). The CDR3 DNA reads as TGTGCCTGGGCGGGAGGGTTTGACACTGAAGCTTTCTTT. As protein: CAWAGGFDTEAFF.

The chain joins TRBV10-3 to TRBJ2-7, with TRBD1 matching over 8 bases. This CDR3 region has 14 residues. The germline gives CDR1 ENHRY, CDR2 SYGVKD. With V trimmed by 7 bases and J by 2 bases, 7 bases remained unmatched. The CDR3 loop reads CAIKQGGQAYEQYF. The CDR3 nucleotides are TGTGCCATCAAACAGGGGGGTCAAGCCTACGAGCAGTACTTC.

The gene calls are TRBV29-1 and TRBJ2-7; D not resolved. The V end lost 5 bases, the J end lost 2 bases, and 10 bases lay between the germline ends. Germline-derived CDR1 and CDR2 are SQVTM and ANQGSEA. The CDR3 is 12 residues long. CDR3 sequence (DNA): TGCAGCGTTCAAATACCGCCCTACGAGCAGTACTTC. Translated: CSVQIPPYEQYF.

The chain employs TRBV14 and TRBJ2-5, with D possibly being TRBD2 (6 bases). Trimming shortened V by 10 bases and J by 4 bases, and 19 bases separated the two germline ends. Germline V lookup: CDR1 SGHDN, CDR2 FVKESK. The CDR3 loop spans 14 amino acids. The CDR3 DNA sequence: TGTGCCACGAAGCCCACCGGGACTCGAGAGACCCAGTACTTC. Its translation: CATKPTGTRETQYF.

This clone is deemed medium-sized. The chain recombines TRBV5-1 with TRBJ2-1; D ambiguous. From germline, CDR1 is SGHRS and CDR2 YFSETQ. Trimming pared 1 base from V and 0 bases from J, leaving 2 bases between. This CDR3 has 13 amino acids. The CDR3 sequence: CASSLHSYNEQFF. CDR3 DNA sequence: TGCGCCAGCAGCTTGCACTCCTACAATGAGCAGTTCTTC. Full variable domain (rest looked up from reference TRBV5-1 and TRBJ2-1): KAGVTQTPRYLIKTRGQQVTLSCSPISGHRSVSWYQQTPGQGLQFLFEYFSETQRNKGNFPGRFSGRQFSNSRSEMNVSTLELGDSALYLCASSLHSYNEQFFGPGTRLTVL.

The genes are TRBV6-1 and TRBJ1-1; no clear D gene. Germline CDR1 and CDR2: MNHNS and SASEGT. CDR3 length: 13 residues. V gave up 5 bases and J gave up 3 bases, with 10 bases separating them. CDR3 region: CASSQKPDTEAFF. For the CDR3, the DNA is TGTGCCAGCAGTCAAAAGCCCGACACTGAAGCTTTCTTT.

J is TRBJ2-1 and V is TRBV30, with D perhaps matching TRBD2 (6 bases). The CDR3 consists of 16 residues. Trimming took off 2 bases at V and 0 bases at J, with 14 bases between the two ends. Germline CDR1 and CDR2: GTSNPN and SVGIG (reference sequence). The CDR3 DNA follows: TGTGCCTGGAGTCCTCCCCCGGGACTCTCCTACAATGAGCAGTTCTTC. Residues: CAWSPPPGLSYNEQFF.

V is TRBV28 and J is TRBJ2-7, with no clear D. Germline CDR1 is MDHEN and CDR2 is SYDVKM. The V gene lost 1 base and the J gene lost 4 bases, with 14 bases spanning the gap. The CDR3 covers 15 residues. The chain's CDR3 is CASSLFQKRAYEQYF. CDR3 bases: TGTGCCAGCAGTTTATTCCAGAAAAGGGCTTACGAGCAGTACTTC.

The rearrangement joins TRBV7-2 to TRBJ2-7, with D possibly being TRBD1 (6 bases). The V gene lost 1 base and the J gene lost 2 bases, with 9 bases spanning the gap. The CDR3 runs 14 residues. Looked up from germline, CDR1 is SGHTA and CDR2 is FQGNSA. The CDR3 loop reads CASSLVWDTYEQYF. The CDR3 DNA is TGTGCCAGCAGCTTAGTATGGGACACCTACGAGCAGTACTTC.

A few counts support this clone. The gene calls are TRBV6-5 and TRBJ2-3, with TRBD1 matching over 10 bases. CDR1 and CDR2 (germline): MNHEY, SVGAGI. The CDR3 has 15 residues. V lost 2 bases, J lost 1 base, and 0 bases stayed unmatched. The CDR3 region is CASSYGTGGTDTQYF. The CDR3 nucleotides read TGTGCCAGCAGTTACGGGACAGGGGGCACAGATACGCAGTATTTT.

This chain uses TRBV19 with TRBJ1-1; 11 bases line up with TRBD1. Looked up from germline, CDR1 is LNHDA and CDR2 is SQIVND (reference sequence). The ends lost 4 bases at V and 5 bases at J; junction bases unmatched: 12. The CDR3 runs to 17 residues. CDR3 sequence reads: CASSTGAGTGGITEAFF. CDR3 nucleotide sequence: TGTGCCAGTAGTACGGGGGCCGGGACAGGGGGAATTACTGAAGCTTTCTTT.

The chain couples TRBV18 to TRBJ2-1, with 11 bases identical to TRBD2. This CDR3 spans 16 amino acids. CDR1 is KGHSH, CDR2 LQKENI, per germline. V dropped 2 bases and J dropped 6; count of bases not matched to a gene: 6. CDR3 sequence reads: CASSPTLAGAVNEQFF. CDR3 nucleotide sequence: TGTGCCAGCTCACCAACACTAGCGGGAGCCGTCAATGAGCAGTTCTTC.

The rearrangement joins TRBV7-9 to TRBJ2-3; 8 bases agree with TRBD2. V lost 5 bases and J lost 5; bases outside the gene matches: 12. CDR3 length: 16 amino acids. Germline V gives CDR1 SEHNR, CDR2 FQNEAQ (reference sequence). The DNA for the CDR3 is TGTGCCAGCAGCCCGATTGCGCGGGGGGCGAAAGATACGCAGTATTTT. Residues: CASSPIARGAKDTQYF.

This clone was observed a few times. The chain couples TRBV18 to TRBJ1-2; a possible D gene is TRBD1 (5 bases). The V gene lost 1 base and the J gene lost 4 bases, with 10 bases spanning the gap. CDR1 is KGHSH and CDR2 is LQKENI in the germline V gene. CDR3 length: 14 amino acids. In DNA form, the CDR3 reads TGTGCCAGCTCACCACGGGGCCCTGCCTATGGCTACACCTTC. As protein: CASSPRGPAYGYTF. Full variable domain (outside the CDR3, taken from reference TRBV18 and TRBJ1-2): NAGVMQNPRHLVRRRGQEARLRCSPMKGHSHVYWYRQLPEEGLKFMVYLQKENIIDESGMPKERFSAEFPKEGPSILRIQQVVRGDSAAYFCASSPRGPAYGYTFGSGTRLTVV.

J is TRBJ2-3 and V is TRBV27; D uncertain. The germline V gene encodes CDR1 MNHEY and CDR2 SMNVEV (reference sequence). The CDR3 is 13 amino acids. The V and J ends lost 5 bases and 5 bases respectively, with 11 bases between them. CDR3 coding DNA: TGTGCCAGCAGTCGTGACTTCATAGATACGCAGTATTTT. Its protein is CASSRDFIDTQYF.

This clone was found once. The chain couples TRBV11-2 to TRBJ2-1, with 10 bases identical to TRBD1. The CDR3 is made up of 14 amino acids. V was pared by 5 bases and J by 6 bases, with 4 bases of the junction left unmatched. Germline V lookup: CDR1 SGHAT, CDR2 FQNNGV. Here the CDR3 DNA reads TGTGCCAGCAGCCGATGGACAGGGGGCAATGAGCAGTTCTTC. The encoded protein is CASSRWTGGNEQFF.

The chain links TRBV6-1 to TRBJ2-7; no clear D gene. Deletions cut 0 bases from V and 1 base from J, with 10 bases between. The CDR3 loop spans 15 amino acids. The germline gives CDR1 MNHNS, CDR2 SASEGT. The CDR3 coding sequence is TGTGCCAGCAGTGAAGCGAGAGGCAGATCCTACGAGCAGTACTTC. Amino acids: CASSEARGRSYEQYF.

V and J are TRBV7-3 and TRBJ2-7, with 9 nucleotides matching TRBD2. V gave up 1 base and J gave up 6 bases; unmatched junction bases: 13. The CDR3 is made up of 17 amino acids. Germline V gene sequence: CDR1 SGHTA, CDR2 FQGTGA. The CDR3 protein is CASSLNLASGTSFEQYF. The CDR3, as DNA: TGTGCCAGCAGCTTAAATCTGGCTAGCGGGACTTCTTTCGAGCAGTACTTC.

The V call is TRBV19, the J call TRBJ2-5, with 7 bases aligning to TRBD1. The end of the DNA aligns better with TRBJ2-7, so the J call may be wrong. The CDR3 consists of 14 residues. Germline CDR1 is LNHDA and CDR2 is SQIVND (reference sequence). CDR3 in DNA: TGTGCCAGTAGCGGACAGGTCGACTCCTACGAGCAGTACTTC. This encodes CASSGQVDSYEQYF.

CDR3 protein: CASSPRQGAYEQYF. In DNA form, the CDR3 reads TGTGCCAGCAGCCCGAGACAGGGGGCTTACGAGCAGTACTTC. The chain carries TRBV7-9 and TRBJ2-7; 10 bases line up with TRBD1. Losses at the gene ends were 5 bases for V and 4 bases for J; bases not matched to a gene: 5. CDR3 length: 14 residues. The germline gives CDR1 SEHNR, CDR2 FQNEAQ (reference sequence). Using reference TRBV7-9 and TRBJ2-7 for the parts outside the CDR3, the full variable domain is DTGVSQNPRHKITKRGQNVTFRCDPISEHNRLYWYRQTLGQGPEFLTYFQNEAQLEKSRLLSDRFSAERPKGSFSTLEIQRTEQGDSAMYLCASSPRQGAYEQYFGPGTRLTVT.

This chain joins TRBV27 and TRBJ2-7, with 7 bases that match TRBD1. The germline gives CDR1 MNHEY, CDR2 SMNVEV (reference sequence). V trimming: 8 bases; J trimming: 0 bases; junction bases outside the gene matches: 10. The CDR3 totals 15 residues. The CDR3 DNA reads as TGTGCCAGCGCCTATACCGGGACAGCCTCCTACGAGCAGTACTTC. Its protein is CASAYTGTASYEQYF.